This T cell receptor beta chain was found in a study of blood T cell repertoires in COVID-19. This CDR3 region has 14 residues. J gave up 5 bases and V 5 bases, and 8 bases lay outside the gene matches. The germline V gene encodes CDR1 LNHNV and CDR2 YYDKDF (reference sequence). Data came from immunoSEQ multiplex PCR; TCRdb stores just in-frame clones and leaves some out. The data hold some 200,000 clones, with 86% observed a single time. The source material was PBMCs or T cells enriched from blood (not recorded which). The genes are TRBV15 and TRBJ2-7; 8 bases line up with TRBD1. This clonotype originated in a woman aged 45-65 years in a cohort exposed to, infected with or recovered from COVID-19 (not recorded which). The CDR3: CATSEDRGPHEQYF. In DNA form, the CDR3 reads TGTGCCACCAGCGAAGACAGGGGCCCCCACGAGCAGTACTTC. The variable domain in full, completed from reference TRBV15 and TRBJ2-7, reads DAMVIQNPRYQVTQFGKPVTLSCSQTLNHNVMYWYQQKSSQAPKLLFHYYDKDFNNEADTPDNFQSRRPNTSFCFLDIRSPGLGDTAMYLCATSEDRGPHEQYFGPGTRLTVT.